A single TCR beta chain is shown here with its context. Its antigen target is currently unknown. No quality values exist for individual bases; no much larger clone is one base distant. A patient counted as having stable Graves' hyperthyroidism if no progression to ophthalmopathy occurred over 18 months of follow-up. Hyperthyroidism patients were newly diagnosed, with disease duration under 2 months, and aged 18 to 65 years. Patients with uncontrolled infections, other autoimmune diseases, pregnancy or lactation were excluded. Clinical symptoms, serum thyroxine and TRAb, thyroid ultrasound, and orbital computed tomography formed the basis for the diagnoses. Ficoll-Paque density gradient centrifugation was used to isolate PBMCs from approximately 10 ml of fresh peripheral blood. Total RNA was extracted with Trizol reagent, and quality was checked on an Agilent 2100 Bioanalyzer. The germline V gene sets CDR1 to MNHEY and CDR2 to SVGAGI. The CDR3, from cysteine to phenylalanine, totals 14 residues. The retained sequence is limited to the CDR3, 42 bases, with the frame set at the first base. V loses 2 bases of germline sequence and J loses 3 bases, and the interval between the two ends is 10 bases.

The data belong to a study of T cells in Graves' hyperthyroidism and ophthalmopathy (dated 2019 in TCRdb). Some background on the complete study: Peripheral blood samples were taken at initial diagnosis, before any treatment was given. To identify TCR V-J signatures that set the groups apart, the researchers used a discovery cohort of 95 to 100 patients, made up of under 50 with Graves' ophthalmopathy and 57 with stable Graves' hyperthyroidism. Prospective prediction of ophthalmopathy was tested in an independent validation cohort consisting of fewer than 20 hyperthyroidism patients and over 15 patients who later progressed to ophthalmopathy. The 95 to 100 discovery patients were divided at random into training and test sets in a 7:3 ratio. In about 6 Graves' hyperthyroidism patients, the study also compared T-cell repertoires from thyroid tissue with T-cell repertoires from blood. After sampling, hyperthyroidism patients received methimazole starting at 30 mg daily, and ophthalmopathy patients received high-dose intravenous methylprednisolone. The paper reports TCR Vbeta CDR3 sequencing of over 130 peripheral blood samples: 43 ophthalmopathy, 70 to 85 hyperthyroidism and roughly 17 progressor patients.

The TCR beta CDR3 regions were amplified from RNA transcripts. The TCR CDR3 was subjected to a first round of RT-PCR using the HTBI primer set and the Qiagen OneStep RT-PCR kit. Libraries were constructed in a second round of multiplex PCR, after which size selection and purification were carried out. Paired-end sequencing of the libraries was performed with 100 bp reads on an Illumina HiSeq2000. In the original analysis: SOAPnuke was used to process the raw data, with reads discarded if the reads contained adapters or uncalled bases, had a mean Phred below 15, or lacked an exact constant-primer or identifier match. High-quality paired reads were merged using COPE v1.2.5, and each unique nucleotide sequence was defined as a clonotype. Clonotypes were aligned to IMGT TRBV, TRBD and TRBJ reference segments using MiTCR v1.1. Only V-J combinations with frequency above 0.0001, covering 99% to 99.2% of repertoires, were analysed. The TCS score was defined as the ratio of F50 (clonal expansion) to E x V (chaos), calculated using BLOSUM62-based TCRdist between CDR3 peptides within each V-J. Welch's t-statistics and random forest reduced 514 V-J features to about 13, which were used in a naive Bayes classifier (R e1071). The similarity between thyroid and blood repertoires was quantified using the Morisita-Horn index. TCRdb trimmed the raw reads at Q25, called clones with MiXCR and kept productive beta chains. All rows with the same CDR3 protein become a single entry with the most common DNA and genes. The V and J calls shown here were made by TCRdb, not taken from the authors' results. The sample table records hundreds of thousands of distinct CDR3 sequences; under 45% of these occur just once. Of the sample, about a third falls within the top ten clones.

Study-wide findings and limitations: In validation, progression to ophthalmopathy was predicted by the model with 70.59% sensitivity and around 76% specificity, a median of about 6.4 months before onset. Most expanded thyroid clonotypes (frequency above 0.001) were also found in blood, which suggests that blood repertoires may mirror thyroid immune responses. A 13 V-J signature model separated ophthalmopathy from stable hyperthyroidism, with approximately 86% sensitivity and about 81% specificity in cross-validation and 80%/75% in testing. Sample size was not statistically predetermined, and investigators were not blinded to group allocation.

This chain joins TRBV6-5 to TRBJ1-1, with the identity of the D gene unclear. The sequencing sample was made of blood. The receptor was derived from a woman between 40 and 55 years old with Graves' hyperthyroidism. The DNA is TGTGCCAGCAGTTACAGGAGGTTGGACACTGAAGCTTTCTTT. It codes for CASSYRRLDTEAFF.